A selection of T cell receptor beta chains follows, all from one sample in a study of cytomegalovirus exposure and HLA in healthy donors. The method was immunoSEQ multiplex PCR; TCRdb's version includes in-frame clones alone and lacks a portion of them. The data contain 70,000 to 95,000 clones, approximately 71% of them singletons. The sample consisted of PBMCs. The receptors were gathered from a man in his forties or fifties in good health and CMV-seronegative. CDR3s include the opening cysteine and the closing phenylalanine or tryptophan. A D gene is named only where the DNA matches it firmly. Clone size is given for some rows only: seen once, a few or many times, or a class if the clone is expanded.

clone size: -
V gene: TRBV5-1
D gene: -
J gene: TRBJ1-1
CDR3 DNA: TGCGCCAGCAGCTTGTTACTGAGCACTGAAGCTTTCTTT
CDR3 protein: CASSLLLSTEAFF

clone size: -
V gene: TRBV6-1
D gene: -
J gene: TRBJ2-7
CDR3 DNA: TGTGCCAGCTGGGCTGGGTCGTCACGGGACTACGAGCAGTACTTC
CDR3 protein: CASWAGSSRDYEQYF

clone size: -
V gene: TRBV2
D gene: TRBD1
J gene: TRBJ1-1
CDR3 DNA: TGTGCCAGCAGGAAAACCCGGACAGGGGGAACTGAAGCTTTCTTT
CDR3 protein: CASRKTRTGGTEAFF

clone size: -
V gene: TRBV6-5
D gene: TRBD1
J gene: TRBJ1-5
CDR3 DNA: TGTGCCAGCAGACCCGGACAGGCCAATCAGCCCCAGCATTTT
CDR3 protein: CASRPGQANQPQHF

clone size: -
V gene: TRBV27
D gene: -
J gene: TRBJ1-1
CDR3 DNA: TGTGCCAGCAGTTTAATCCCGAGGGTATTCGGCACTGAAGCTTTCTTT
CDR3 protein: CASSLIPRVFGTEAFF

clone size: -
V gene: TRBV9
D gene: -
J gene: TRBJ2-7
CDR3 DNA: TGTGCCAGCAGTCCTAATTTTACCCCTACCGAGCAGTACTTC
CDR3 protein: CASSPNFTPTEQYF

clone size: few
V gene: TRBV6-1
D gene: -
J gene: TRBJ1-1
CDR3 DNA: TGTGCCAGCAGTGAAGGGCGGGTTTGGACTGAAGCTTTCTTT
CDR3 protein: CASSEGRVWTEAFF

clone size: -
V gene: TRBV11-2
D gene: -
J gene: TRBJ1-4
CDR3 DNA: TGTGCCAGCAGACACCTTAATGAAAAACTGTTTTTT
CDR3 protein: CASRHLNEKLFF

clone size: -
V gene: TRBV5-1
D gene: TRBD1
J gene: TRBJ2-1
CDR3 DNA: TGCGCCAGCAGTTACCGGACAGGGGCCTACAATGAGCAGTTCTTC
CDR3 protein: CASSYRTGAYNEQFF

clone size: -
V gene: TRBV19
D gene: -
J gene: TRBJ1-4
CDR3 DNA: TGTGCCAGTAGTACGTCGGACGGGATCGTAGAAAAACTGTTTTTT
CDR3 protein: CASSTSDGIVEKLFF

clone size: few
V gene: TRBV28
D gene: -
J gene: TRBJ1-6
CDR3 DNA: TGTGCCAGCAGTTTTGCGAGAAATTCACCCCTCCACTTT
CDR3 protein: CASSFARNSPLHF

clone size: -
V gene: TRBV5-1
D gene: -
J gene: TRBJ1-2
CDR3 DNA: TGCGCCAGCAGCTTGGCTCAGTTCTATGGCTACACCTTC
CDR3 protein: CASSLAQFYGYTF

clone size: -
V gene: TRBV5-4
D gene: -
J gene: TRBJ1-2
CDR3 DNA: TGTGCCAGCAGCTCAAAGGTGGCGGGAGCTAACTATGGCTACACCTTC
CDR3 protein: CASSSKVAGANYGYTF

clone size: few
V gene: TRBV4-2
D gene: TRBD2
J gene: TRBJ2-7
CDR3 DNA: TGTGCCAGCAGCAACCTACTAGCGCGAAACTCCTACGAGCAGTACTTC
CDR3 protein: CASSNLLARNSYEQYF

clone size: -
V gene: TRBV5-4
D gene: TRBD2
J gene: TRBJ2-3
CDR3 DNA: TGTGCCAGCAGCCGGGGACTAGCGGGGGGGGTGCTAAGAAGCACAGATACGCAGTATTTT
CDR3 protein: CASSRGLAGGVLRSTDTQYF

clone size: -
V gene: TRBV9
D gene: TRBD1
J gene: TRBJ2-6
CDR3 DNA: TGTGCCAGCAGCGCCCCGGGACAGCTGACTTTC
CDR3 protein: CASSAPGQLTF

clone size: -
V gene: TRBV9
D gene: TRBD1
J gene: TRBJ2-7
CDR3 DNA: TGTGCCAGCAGCAAAAGGGACAGGGTAACCTACGAGCAGTACTTC
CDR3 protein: CASSKRDRVTYEQYF

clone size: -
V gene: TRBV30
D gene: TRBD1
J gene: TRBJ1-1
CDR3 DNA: TGTGCCTGGAGCAAGACACAGGGGGTCACTGAAGCTTTCTTT
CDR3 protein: CAWSKTQGVTEAFF

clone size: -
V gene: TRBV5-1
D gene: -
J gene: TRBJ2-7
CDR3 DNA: TGCGCCAGCAGTGACAGGAAACTTCACTACGAGCAGTACTTC
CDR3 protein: CASSDRKLHYEQYF

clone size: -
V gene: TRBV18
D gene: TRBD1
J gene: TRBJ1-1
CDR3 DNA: TGTGCCAGCTCACCCGGACAGGGGTGGAACACTGAAGCTTTCTTT
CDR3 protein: CASSPGQGWNTEAFF

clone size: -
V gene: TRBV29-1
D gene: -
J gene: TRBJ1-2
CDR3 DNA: TGCAGCGTTGAAGAAGCACCCGGGGTTTATGGCTACACCTTC
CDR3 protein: CSVEEAPGVYGYTF

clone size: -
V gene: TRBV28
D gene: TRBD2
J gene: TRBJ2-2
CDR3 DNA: TGTGCCAGCAGTAGGGCTAGCGGGGTGGACGGGGAGCTGTTTTTT
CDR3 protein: CASSRASGVDGELFF

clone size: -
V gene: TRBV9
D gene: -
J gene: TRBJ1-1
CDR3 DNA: TGTGCCAGCAGCCCCCCTTTCGAGGCGGCTTTCTTT
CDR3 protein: CASSPPFEAAFF

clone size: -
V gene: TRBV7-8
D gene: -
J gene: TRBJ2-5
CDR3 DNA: TGTGCCAGCAGCTTAGGACAGCAAGAGACCCAGTACTTC
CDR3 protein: CASSLGQQETQYF

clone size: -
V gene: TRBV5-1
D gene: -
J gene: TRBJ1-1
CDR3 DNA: TGCGCCACCAGAACCCAATTGGCTTCTAACACTGAAGCTTTCTTT
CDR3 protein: CATRTQLASNTEAFF

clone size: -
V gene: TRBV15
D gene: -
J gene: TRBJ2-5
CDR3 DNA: TGTGCCACCAGCAGAGGAGACCAAGAGACCCAGTACTTC
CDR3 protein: CATSRGDQETQYF

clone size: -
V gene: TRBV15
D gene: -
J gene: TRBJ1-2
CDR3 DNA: TGTGCCACCATCCCAACCGGCGGGAAGTATGGCTACACCTTC
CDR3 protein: CATIPTGGKYGYTF

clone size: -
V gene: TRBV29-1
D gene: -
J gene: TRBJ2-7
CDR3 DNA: TGCAGCGTTGAAGTACAGGGAGACGGTGGGCAGTACTTC
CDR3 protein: CSVEVQGDGGQYF

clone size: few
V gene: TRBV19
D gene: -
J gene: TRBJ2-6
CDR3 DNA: TGTGCCAGTAGTTGGGGTGGGGCACTCTCTGGGGCCAACGTCCTGACTTTC
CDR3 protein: CASSWGGALSGANVLTF

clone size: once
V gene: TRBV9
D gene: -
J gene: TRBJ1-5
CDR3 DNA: TGTGCCAGCAGCCCGGGGGGGTTATATGTCAATCAGCCCCAGCATTTT
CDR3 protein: CASSPGGLYVNQPQHF

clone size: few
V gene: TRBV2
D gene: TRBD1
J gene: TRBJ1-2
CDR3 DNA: TGTGCCAGTGGGGGTCGCAGGGGGATCTATGGCTACACCTTC
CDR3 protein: CASGGRRGIYGYTF

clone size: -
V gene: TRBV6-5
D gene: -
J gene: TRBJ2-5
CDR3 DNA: TGTGCCAGCAGTGGGGACTCCGCTAGGGAGACCCAGTACTTC
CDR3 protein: CASSGDSARETQYF

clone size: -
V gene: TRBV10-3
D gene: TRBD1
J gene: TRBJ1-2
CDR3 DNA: TGTGCCATCAGTGAGTCTAACAGGGGCTATGGCTACACCTTC
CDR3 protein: CAISESNRGYGYTF

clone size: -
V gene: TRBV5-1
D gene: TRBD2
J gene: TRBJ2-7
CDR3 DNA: TGCGCCAGCAGCATAGCGGGAGGGTACAACGAGCAGTACTTC
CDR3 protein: CASSIAGGYNEQYF

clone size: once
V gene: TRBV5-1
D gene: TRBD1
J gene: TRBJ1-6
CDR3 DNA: TGCGCCAGCAGCTACGGACAGGCGAATTCACCCCTCCACTTT
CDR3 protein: CASSYGQANSPLHF

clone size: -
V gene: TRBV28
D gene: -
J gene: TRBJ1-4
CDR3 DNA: TGTGCCAGCAGTCCCCCTAGACAGGCAACTAATGAAAAACTGTTTTTT
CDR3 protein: CASSPPRQATNEKLFF

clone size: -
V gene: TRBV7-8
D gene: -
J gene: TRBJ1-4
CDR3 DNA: TGTGCCAGCAGCTTACCTAAGTTCCGGGGGACTAATGAAAAACTGTTTTTT
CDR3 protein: CASSLPKFRGTNEKLFF

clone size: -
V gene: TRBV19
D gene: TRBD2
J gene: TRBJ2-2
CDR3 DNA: TGTGCCAGTAGTATAGAGCTAGCGGGAGGCTACACCGGGGAGCTGTTTTTT
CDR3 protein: CASSIELAGGYTGELFF

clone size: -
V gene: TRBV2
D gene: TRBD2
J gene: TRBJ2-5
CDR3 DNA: TGTGCCAGCACCTTTAGAGCGGGAGGAAGCATGGAGACCCAGTACTTC
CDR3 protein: CASTFRAGGSMETQYF

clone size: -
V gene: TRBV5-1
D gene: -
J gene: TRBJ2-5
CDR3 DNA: TGCGCCAGCAGCTTAAGCCGACAGCCCCAAGAGACCCAGTACTTC
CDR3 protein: CASSLSRQPQETQYF

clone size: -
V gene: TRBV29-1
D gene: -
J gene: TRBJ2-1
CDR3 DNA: TGCAGCGTTGAAGAGGGACTGTTTACCTACAATGAGCAGTTCTTC
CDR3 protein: CSVEEGLFTYNEQFF

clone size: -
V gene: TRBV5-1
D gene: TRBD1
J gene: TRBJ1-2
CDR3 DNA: TGCGCCAGCAGCCTAGGGGACAGGGGGCTTTCCGGCTATGGCTACACCTTC
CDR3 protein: CASSLGDRGLSGYGYTF

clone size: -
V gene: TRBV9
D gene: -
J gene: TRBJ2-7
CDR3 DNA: TGTGCCAGCAGCGTAGACCAGGCGGGGTGGAAGAACGAGCAGTACTTC
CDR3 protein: CASSVDQAGWKNEQYF

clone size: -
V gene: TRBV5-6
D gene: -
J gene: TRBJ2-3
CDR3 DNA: TGTGCCAGCAGCTTGGTGCCGGGGAGCACAGATACGCAGTATTTT
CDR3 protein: CASSLVPGSTDTQYF

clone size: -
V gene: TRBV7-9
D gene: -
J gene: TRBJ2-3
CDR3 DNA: TGTGCCAGCAGCTCACCCTCTGCGGCCGGCACAGATACGCAGTATTTT
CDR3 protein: CASSSPSAAGTDTQYF

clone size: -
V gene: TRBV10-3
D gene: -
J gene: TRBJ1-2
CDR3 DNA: TGTGCCATCAGTGAACAGAGGGATCAGGGCTACACCTTC
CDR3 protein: CAISEQRDQGYTF

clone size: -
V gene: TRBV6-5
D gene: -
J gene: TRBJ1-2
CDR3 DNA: TGTGCCAGCAGTTACTCGACAGTGGCTAACTATGGCTACACCTTC
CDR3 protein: CASSYSTVANYGYTF

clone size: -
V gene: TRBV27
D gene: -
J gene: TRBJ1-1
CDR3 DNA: TGTGCCAGCAGTGTACAGCACCGGTACACTGAAGCTTTCTTT
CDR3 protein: CASSVQHRYTEAFF

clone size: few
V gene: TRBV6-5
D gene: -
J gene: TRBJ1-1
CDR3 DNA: TGTGCCAGCAGTTACCCGGGACAAGGGAACACTGAAGCTTTCTTT
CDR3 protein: CASSYPGQGNTEAFF

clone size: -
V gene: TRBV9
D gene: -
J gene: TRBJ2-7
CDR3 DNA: TGTGCCAGCAGCCAAGCGGGACACCCCTCCGAGCAGTACTTC
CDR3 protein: CASSQAGHPSEQYF

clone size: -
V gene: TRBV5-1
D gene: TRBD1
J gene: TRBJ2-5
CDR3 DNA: TGCGCCAGCAGCCCGGGGACAGTTGGGACCCAGTACTTC
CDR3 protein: CASSPGTVGTQYF

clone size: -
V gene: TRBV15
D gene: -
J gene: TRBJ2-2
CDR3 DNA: TGTGCCACCAGCAGAAATTTCGACAGCGCCGGGGAGCTGTTTTTT
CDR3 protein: CATSRNFDSAGELFF

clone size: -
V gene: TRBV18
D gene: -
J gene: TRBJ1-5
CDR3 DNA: TGTGCCAGCTCACCATTTGAGTCTCCCCATCAGCCCCAGCATTTT
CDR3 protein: CASSPFESPHQPQHF

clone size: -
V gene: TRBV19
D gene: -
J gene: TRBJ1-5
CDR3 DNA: TGTGCCAGTAAAGACCGGGACACGGCCGACGGGACCCAGCATTTT
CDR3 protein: CASKDRDTADGTQHF

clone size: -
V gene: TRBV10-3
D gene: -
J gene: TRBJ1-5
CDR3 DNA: TGTGCCATCAGTAACACTATTGGTAGCGATAGCAATCAGCCCCAGCATTTT
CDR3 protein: CAISNTIGSDSNQPQHF

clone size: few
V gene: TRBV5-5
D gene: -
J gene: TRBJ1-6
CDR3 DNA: TGTGCCAGCAGCCCACTAAATTCACCCCTCCACTTT
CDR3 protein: CASSPLNSPLHF

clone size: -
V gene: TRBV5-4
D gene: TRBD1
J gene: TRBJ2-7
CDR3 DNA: TGTGCCAGCAGCCCGGGACAGCACTACGAGCAGTACTTC
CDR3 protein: CASSPGQHYEQYF

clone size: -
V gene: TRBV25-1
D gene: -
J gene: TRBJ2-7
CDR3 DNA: TGTGCCAGCAGTCAGTTTAACAACCTCCTGGACGAGCAGTACTTC
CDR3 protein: CASSQFNNLLDEQYF

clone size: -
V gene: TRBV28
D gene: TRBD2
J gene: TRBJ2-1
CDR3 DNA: TGTGCCAGCAGTACAGGGGGAAGGGGACTAGCGGGAGGCTACAATGAGCAGTTCTTC
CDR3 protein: CASSTGGRGLAGGYNEQFF